These 15 T cell receptor beta chains share one sample of origin, sequenced in a study of neurological immune-mediated disorders. TCRdb ran MiXCR on the 5' RACE reads and lists one entry per CDR3 protein. There are roughly 48,000 distinct CDR3 sequences in the sample; 25% occur only once, and around a quarter lies in the top ten. The sequenced material came from PBMCs. Receptors were obtained from a woman aged 65 to 85 in good health.

At least ten counts were recorded for this clonotype. V and J are TRBV24-1 and TRBJ2-3, with D unresolved. The CDR3 loop spans 12 amino acids. Per the germline V gene, CDR1 is KGHDR and CDR2 is SFDVKD. V was trimmed by 4 bases and J by 4 bases, leaving 5 bases between them. The CDR3 protein is CATSERSDTQYF. CDR3 sequence (DNA): TGTGCCACCAGTGAACGGTCAGATACGCAGTATTTT.

This clonotype was seen repeatedly, ten times or more. The chain has TRBV5-1 and TRBJ2-3; maybe TRBD2 (6 bases). Germline V gene sequence: CDR1 SGHRS, CDR2 YFSETQ. V lost 4 bases to trimming and J lost 3 bases, with 18 bases between them. There are 16 residues in the CDR3. The CDR3 DNA follows: TGCGCCAGCAGCACGAGACTAGGGTTGGGTACAGATACGCAGTATTTT. Translated: CASSTRLGLGTDTQYF.

This clonotype was recorded many times. This chain connects TRBV5-1 to TRBJ1-1, with a weak D call TRBD1 (5 bases). The V gene lost 3 bases and the J gene lost 7 bases, with 13 bases spanning the gap. Per germline, CDR1 SGHRS and CDR2 YFSETQ. The CDR3 length is 13 residues. The CDR3, as DNA: TGCGCCAGCAGCTCTGAGGCTGACAGTGAAGCTTTCTTT. This translates into CASSSEADSEAFF.

The table lists this clonotype with many counts. V usage is TRBV5-1 and J usage is TRBJ1-3, with D uncertain. CDR3 length equals 16 residues. The germline gives CDR1 SGHRS, CDR2 YFSETQ. V was shortened by 4 bases and J by 2 bases, with 16 bases between the two germline ends. The CDR3 loop reads CASSPVRGEAGNTIYF. Written as DNA, the CDR3 is TGCGCCAGCAGCCCTGTGCGGGGAGAGGCTGGAAACACCATATATTTT. Using reference TRBV5-1 and TRBJ1-3 for the parts outside the CDR3, the full variable domain is KAGVTQTPRYLIKTRGQQVTLSCSPISGHRSVSWYQQTPGQGLQFLFEYFSETQRNKGNFPGRFSGRQFSNSRSEMNVSTLELGDSALYLCASSPVRGEAGNTIYFGEGSWLTVV.

This clonotype was recorded a few times. The chain's CDR3 is CAITSGRRADGRDTQYF. CDR3 DNA sequence: TGTGCCATCACTTCCGGACGGAGGGCGGACGGTAGAGATACGCAGTATTTT. The genes are TRBV10-3 and TRBJ2-3, with D possibly matching TRBD2 (6 bases). V gave up 7 bases and J gave up 5 bases, with 25 bases separating them. The CDR3 loop spans 17 amino acids. The germline gives CDR1 ENHRY, CDR2 SYGVKD.

V is TRBV28 and J is TRBJ2-2; weak D call: TRBD2 (5 bases). The CDR3 totals 17 residues. CDR1 and CDR2 from the germline V gene are MDHEN and SYDVKM. V was pared by 6 bases and J by 6 bases, with 23 bases between. As DNA, the CDR3 is TGTGCCAGCAGCTTAGTATCCGGGGAAGGGTTGTCCGGGGAGCTGTTTTTT. Amino acid sequence: CASSLVSGEGLSGELFF.

This clonotype was seen at least ten times. The V call is TRBV12-3 or TRBV12-4, the J call TRBJ2-3; TRBD2 matches 12 bases. The CDR3 is 15 residues long. Trimming took 6 bases from V and 6 from J; bases not matched to a gene: 7. The CDR3 is CASSSGLAGLDTQYF. For the CDR3, the DNA is TGTGCCAGCAGCAGCGGACTAGCGGGGCTTGATACGCAGTATTTT.

This clonotype was detected ten times or more. The chain combines TRBV4-2 with TRBJ1-2, with D possibly matching TRBD1 (6 bases). The CDR3 is made up of 15 amino acids. Trimming took off 0 bases at V and 5 bases at J, with 13 bases between the two ends. Germline V gene lookup returns CDR1 LGHNA and CDR2 YNFKEQ. The CDR3 spells CASSQDSRGPYGYTF. The CDR3 DNA follows: TGTGCCAGCAGCCAAGATAGCAGGGGACCTTATGGCTACACCTTC.

Points on this clonotype: A much larger clone is a single base away; this may be a read error. This CDR3 is CASSLGRCASSYNEQFF. CDR3 sequence (DNA): TGTGCCAGCAGCTTAGGAAGGTGTGCCTCCTCCTACAATGAGCAGTTCTTC. The chain is built from TRBV4-2 and TRBJ2-1; no definite D call. CDR1 and CDR2 from the germline V gene are LGHNA and YNFKEQ. The CDR3 runs 17 residues. The V end was cut by 5 bases, the J end by 0 bases, with 17 bases between.

This clonotype was seen repeatedly, ten times or more. The rearrangement uses TRBV9 and TRBJ2-1; 11 nucleotides align to TRBD2. Germline V lookup: CDR1 SGDLS, CDR2 YYNGEE. V was clipped by 0 bases and J by 4 bases; unmatched bases: 3. CDR3 length equals 16 residues. CDR3 loop: CASSVALAGGYNEQFF. The CDR3 DNA reads TGTGCCAGCAGCGTAGCTCTAGCGGGAGGATACAATGAGCAGTTCTTC. Drawing the rest from reference TRBV9 and TRBJ2-1, the complete variable domain is DSGVTQTPKHLITATGQRVTLRCSPRSGDLSVYWYQQSLDQGLQFLIQYYNGEERAKGNILERFSAQQFPDLHSELNLSSLELGDSALYFCASSVALAGGYNEQFFGPGTRLTVL.

Details on this clonotype: No conserved phenylalanine or tryptophan ends this CDR3, so it is likely a read error. The chain has TRBV9 and TRBJ2-5; the match to TRBD2 covers 9 bases. CDR1 and CDR2 from the germline V gene are SGDLS and YYNGEE. Losses at the gene ends were 0 bases for V and 4 bases for J; bases not matched to a gene: 16. This CDR3 spans 19 amino acids. The CDR3 sequence is CASSVASGDGGGAGETQYY. The CDR3 DNA is TGTGCCAGCAGCGTAGCGTCCGGGGATGGCGGGGGGGCCGGAGAGACCCAGTACTAC.

This clonotype was recorded many times. The V gene is TRBV20-1, the J gene TRBJ2-7; 9 nucleotides align to TRBD1. With 6 bases clipped from V and 0 bases from J, the junction kept 9 bases outside the gene matches. CDR1 and CDR2 (germline): DFQATT, SNEGSKA (reference sequence). CDR3 length: 15 amino acids. The CDR3 sequence: CSARRTGEPSYEQYF. CDR3 nucleotides: TGCAGTGCCAGACGGACAGGGGAGCCCTCCTACGAGCAGTACTTC.

Only a few counts were recorded for this clonotype. V and J are TRBV7-7 and TRBJ1-1; 7 bases fit TRBD1. The trim removed 5 bases at V and 0 bases at J, leaving 9 bases unmatched. Germline V CDR1 and CDR2: SSHAT, FNYEAQ (reference sequence). The CDR3 consists of 16 residues. CDR3: CASSPGTEGMNTEAFF. The CDR3 DNA is TGTGCCAGCAGCCCGGGGACAGAAGGCATGAACACTGAAGCTTTCTTT.

This clonotype was seen many times. The CDR3 nucleotides read TGTGCCAGCCAACCGCCCACTAATGAAAAACTGTTTTTT. This encodes CASQPPTNEKLFF. J is TRBJ1-4 and V is TRBV28; D is unclear. V lost 8 bases, J lost 2 bases, and 9 bases lay in between. CDR1 MDHEN and CDR2 SYDVKM come from the germline V gene. This CDR3 has 13 residues.

The chain recombines TRBV5-6 with TRBJ2-7; 9 bases are a match to TRBD2. Germline CDR1 is SGHDT and CDR2 is YYEEEE. The CDR3 loop spans 15 amino acids. V lost 0 bases to trimming and J lost 5 bases; unmatched junction nucleotides: 6. CDR3 nucleotide sequence: TGTGCCAGCAGCTTGGGACTAGCGGTCCACGACGAGCAGTACTTC. As protein: CASSLGLAVHDEQYF.